This T cell receptor beta chain emerged from a study of shared clonotypes between healthy human individuals. Study results and caveats: Genetic and exposure-history diversity was limited by the small donor number.

The CDR3 has 11 amino acids. Germline V gene lookup returns CDR1 DFQATT and CDR2 SNEGSKA (reference sequence). The V gene lost 6 bases and the J gene lost 3 bases, with 9 bases spanning the gap. The sorted-subset replicate PCRs were given 200 ng DNA, which is tens of thousands of T cell genomes. As processed by the authors: ImmunoSEQ junction-only sequences lacked quality scores, so their filtering differed. TCRdb's table, derived via immunoSEQ multiplex PCR, lists solely in-frame clones and lacks some. Clonal size and the V and J genes are those of that table, whereas D and trimming came from the DNA. The sample has hundreds of thousands of clones, 90% to 97% seen once. Donors had no recently reported acute infections or vaccinations and were HIV-negative. Concerning this clone itself: Its antigen is not identified. Other DNA sequences within the sample encode an identical CDR3.

The genes are TRBV20-1 and TRBJ2-7, with no clear D. The clonotype was recovered from a woman aged 25 to 45 in good health. Source material: naive CD4+ T cells sorted from blood. Subset here: CD45RA+ positively selected. In DNA form, the CDR3 reads TGCAGTGCCTCACTGGGCTACGAGCAGTACTTC. Translated: CSASLGYEQYF.